The clone carrying this T cell receptor (beta chain) was found a few times. Its antigen is still unknown. This sample is drawn from a study of response to subunit inactivated influenza vaccine. TCRdb reprocessed the RT-PCR reads with MiXCR, giving one entry per CDR3 protein. The repertoire holds about 800,000 distinct CDR3 sequences, with approximately 21% as singletons. Study observations and caveats: Authors suggested seasonal influenza vaccinations each recruit few new T cells.

Germline loops: CDR1 LGHNA, CDR2 YSLEER. The CDR3 sequence is 16 residues long. The junction had 4 bases not matched to a gene; V was cut back by 0 bases and J by 5 bases. The clonotype was recovered from a man aged 45-65 years who received an inactivated influenza vaccine. The sequencing here drew on PBMCs from blood, taken around 5 days after vaccination. The chain combines TRBV4-3 with TRBJ2-1; TRBD1 matches at 10 bases. In DNA, the CDR3 is TGCGCCAGCAGCCAAGATTTAGGGACAGGGGACAATGAGCAGTTCTTC. Its translation: CASSQDLGTGDNEQFF.